This entry lists 19 T cell receptor beta chains sequenced from one sample in a study of cytomegalovirus exposure and HLA in healthy donors. Use of 60 Vbeta and 13 Jbeta primers characterized the PCR. The data were produced by immunoSEQ multiplex PCR, yet TCRdb's version contains in-frame clones alone and is incomplete. The sample has about 160,000 clones; approximately 79% are singletons. What was sequenced was PBMCs. All receptors derive from a man between 45 and 60 years old in good health and CMV-seropositive.

The sample holds a few counts of this clone. The rearrangement uses TRBV19 and TRBJ1-4; D gene ambiguous. V was shortened by 3 bases and J by 6 bases, with 11 bases between the two germline ends. CDR1 LNHDA and CDR2 SQIVND come from the germline V gene (reference sequence). CDR3 length: 14 amino acids. The CDR3 reads CASSISADYEKLFF. In nucleotides, the CDR3 is TGTGCCAGTAGTATCTCGGCGGACTATGAAAAACTGTTTTTT.

For this clone: The final CDR3 position lacks the conserved phenylalanine or tryptophan, pointing to a likely read error. The limits of the CDR3 on the DNA are not certain, so only TCRdb's listed CDR3 is given. The J gene is TRBJ2-7, the V gene TRBV30; the listed D gene, TRBD2, was not tested against the DNA. The CDR3 has 11 residues if both end residues are counted. CDR1 is GTSNPN, CDR2 SVGIG, per germline (reference sequence). This chain's CDR3 is CAWSDGGTSQL.

V is TRBV5-1 and J is TRBJ2-3, with D perhaps matching TRBD2 (6 bases). The germline V and J ends were trimmed by 0 bases and 5 bases, with 10 bases remaining between them. This CDR3 is 14 amino acids long. Germline V lookup: CDR1 SGHRS, CDR2 YFSETQ. The CDR3 loop is CASSLAEGQDTQYF. The CDR3 DNA reads as TGCGCCAGCAGCTTGGCGGAGGGGCAAGATACGCAGTATTTT.

The chain is built from TRBV30 and TRBJ2-7; no definite D call. This CDR3 has 11 amino acids. V was trimmed by 3 bases and J by 6 bases, leaving 9 bases between them. Germline V CDR1 and CDR2: GTSNPN, SVGIG (reference sequence). CDR3 sequence reads: CAWSRVVEQYF. CDR3 bases: TGTGCCTGGAGCCGGGTTGTCGAGCAGTACTTC.

The genes are TRBV5-1 and TRBJ2-3; 12 positions agree with TRBD2. The CDR3 has 17 residues. From germline, CDR1 is SGHRS and CDR2 YFSETQ. After removal of 7 bases from V and 5 bases from J, the junction contained 14 bases not matched to a gene. CDR3 amino acids: CASHRGASGRAGDTQYF. CDR3 DNA: TGCGCCAGCCACAGGGGGGCTAGCGGGAGGGCCGGAGATACGCAGTATTTT.

The V and J genes are TRBV29-1 and TRBJ2-5; the D is unclear. The V end lost 6 bases, the J end lost 5 bases, and 13 bases lay between the germline ends. The CDR3 extends over 12 amino acids. CDR1 is SQVTM, CDR2 ANQGSEA, per germline. The chain's CDR3 is CSVRGGTETQYF. The CDR3 coding sequence is TGCAGCGTACGTGGCGGTACGGAGACCCAGTACTTC.

The chain has TRBV15 and TRBJ2-3; 9 bases map to TRBD2. V lost 1 base and J lost 6; bases outside the gene matches: 2. This CDR3 is 14 amino acids long. The germline gives CDR1 LNHNV, CDR2 YYDKDF (reference sequence). CDR3 protein: CATSRVSGSDTQYF. The CDR3 DNA is TGTGCCACCAGCAGAGTTAGCGGGAGTGATACGCAGTATTTT.

This clone was seen a few times. The rearrangement uses TRBV4-1 and TRBJ1-4; 9 nucleotides line up with TRBD1. V dropped 2 bases and J dropped 5; count of bases not matched to a gene: 3. Germline-derived CDR1 and CDR2 are MGHRA and YSYEKL. CDR3 length equals 15 residues. As DNA, the CDR3 is TGCGCCAGCAGCCAATTCGGGACAGGGAATGAAAAACTGTTTTTT. Protein sequence: CASSQFGTGNEKLFF.

As DNA, the CDR3 is TGTGCCAGCATGGGGCGGCAGCCGAACACTGAAGCTTTCTTT. Its protein product is CASMGRQPNTEAFF. The chain is built from TRBV25-1 and TRBJ1-1; possible D gene TRBD1, 5 bases. The CDR3 has 14 amino acids. The germline V gene has CDR1 MGHDK and CDR2 SYGVNS. The V and J ends lost 7 bases and 1 base respectively, with 13 bases between them.

The CDR3 is CAWYSVVTGHYGYTF. For the CDR3, the DNA is TGTGCCTGGTATTCGGTCGTGACAGGGCACTATGGCTACACCTTC. V is TRBV30 and J is TRBJ1-2; 7 bases agree with TRBD1. V was pared by 5 bases and J by 3 bases, with 12 bases of the junction left unmatched. The germline gives CDR1 GTSNPN, CDR2 SVGIG (reference sequence). There are 15 residues in the CDR3.

The chain uses TRBV28 and TRBJ1-2; TRBD1 might be the D (5 bases). The V gene's germline CDR1 is MDHEN and CDR2 SYDVKM. Trimming stripped 4 bases from V and 4 bases from J, with 16 bases between. The CDR3 extends over 15 amino acids. The CDR3 spells CASSSIRAGGYGYTF. CDR3 coding DNA: TGTGCCAGCAGTTCTATTCGGGCCGGGGGCTATGGCTACACCTTC.

V gene TRBV10-3 combines with J gene TRBJ2-2, with no clear D. Germline values: CDR1 ENHRY, CDR2 SYGVKD. CDR3 length: 15 residues. V was cut by 3 bases and J by 2 bases, with 10 bases left in between. CDR3 sequence: CAISEQPTNTGELFF. Here the CDR3 DNA reads TGTGCCATCAGTGAACAGCCTACCAACACCGGGGAGCTGTTTTTT.

The chain recombines TRBV28 with TRBJ1-2; no clear D. Trimming cost V 5 bases and J 7 bases, with 11 bases left between them. This CDR3 has 12 amino acids. Per the germline V gene, CDR1 is MDHEN and CDR2 is SYDVKM. The chain's CDR3 is CASSRPEAGYTF. CDR3 nucleotides: TGTGCCAGCAGTAGGCCTGAGGCTGGCTACACCTTC.

This clone has just a few counts. The chain has TRBV14 and TRBJ2-2; TRBD1 aligns across 7 bases. Germline CDR1 and CDR2: SGHDN and FVKESK. J gave up 6 bases and V 2 bases, and 3 bases lay outside the gene matches. This CDR3 comprises 14 residues. CDR3 amino acids: CASSQTGAAGELFF. CDR3 DNA: TGTGCCAGCAGCCAAACAGGGGCGGCCGGGGAGCTGTTTTTT.

The sample holds one count of this clone. The chain recombines TRBV7-9 with TRBJ2-7, with D tentatively TRBD2 (5 bases). Per the germline V gene, CDR1 is SEHNR and CDR2 is FQNEAQ (reference sequence). The ends were cut back, 6 bases at V and 3 bases at J, with 15 bases in the middle. The CDR3 has 14 amino acids. The DNA of the CDR3 is TGTGCCAGCAGTTCTGGACTGCGCTACTACGAGCAGTACTTC. It yields the protein CASSSGLRYYEQYF.

V is TRBV9 and J is TRBJ2-7; 9 bases map to TRBD2. Germline assignment: CDR1 SGDLS and CDR2 YYNGEE. Germline trimming cut 0 bases from V and 7 bases from J; bases unmatched to any gene: 11. The CDR3 spans 16 residues. CDR3 amino acids: CASSVAGAGGPKEQYF. The CDR3, as DNA: TGTGCCAGCAGCGTAGCTGGGGCGGGAGGGCCCAAGGAGCAGTACTTC.

This sequence joins TRBV27 and TRBJ2-7; the D gene is possibly TRBD2 (6 bases). The V gene's germline CDR1 is MNHEY and CDR2 SMNVEV (reference sequence). This CDR3 has 15 amino acids. V gave up 6 bases and J gave up 9 bases, with 24 bases separating them. The CDR3 is CASSPGSGPRAGQYF. The CDR3 DNA follows: TGTGCCAGCAGCCCCGGGTCCGGGCCCAGAGCGGGGCAGTACTTC.

The DNA for the CDR3 is TGTGCCAGCAGCTTGTCACAGGGGGCGGCAAATGAAAAACTGTTTTTT. Translated, it gives CASSLSQGAANEKLFF. The V gene is TRBV5-5, the J gene TRBJ1-4; 9 nucleotides match TRBD1. The J segment lost 5 bases and the V segment lost 1 base, leaving 6 bases of the junction unmatched. Germline V gives CDR1 SGHKS, CDR2 YYEKEE (reference sequence). CDR3 length equals 16 residues.

This clone was found once. The chain's CDR3 is CASSLRRGANEAFF. The CDR3 region has the DNA TGTGCCAGCAGCTTACGTCGGGGTGCCAATGAAGCTTTCTTT. The chain links TRBV11-2 to TRBJ1-1; D is unresolved. Germline CDR1 is SGHAT and CDR2 is FQNNGV. V was pared by 2 bases and J by 7 bases, with 14 bases between. CDR3 length: 14 residues.